These 14 T cell receptor beta chains originate from one sample sequenced in a study of blood T cell repertoires in COVID-19. Method: immunoSEQ multiplex PCR; TCRdb's copy keeps in-frame clones and lacks some. The sample shows 130,000 to 150,000 clones, roughly three quarters of them seen only once. The sequencing input was peripheral blood. The receptors stem from a woman aged 70-85 years with COVID-19, enrolled during active disease.

The J gene is TRBJ1-1, the V gene TRBV25-1, with D unclear. Germline CDR1 and CDR2: MGHDK and SYGVNS. V was cut by 7 bases and J by 3 bases, with 12 bases left in between. The CDR3 has 13 amino acids. The CDR3 region is CASKVSRDTEAFF. The CDR3 DNA sequence: TGTGCCAGCAAAGTAAGTAGAGACACTGAAGCTTTCTTT. The full variable domain, rest sourced from reference TRBV25-1 and TRBJ1-1, is EADIYQTPRYLVIGTGKKITLECSQTMGHDKMYWYQQDPGMELHLIHYSYGVNSTEKGDLSSESTVSRIRTEHFPLTLESARPSHTSQYLCASKVSRDTEAFFGQGTRLTVV.

This clone was picked up a small number of times. As DNA, the CDR3 is TGTGCCAGCAGCTCCGCACAGGACAGAACCACTGAAGCTTTCTTT. This sequence encodes CASSSAQDRTTEAFF. The V gene is TRBV5-4, the J gene TRBJ1-1, with D possibly being TRBD1 (6 bases). Germline CDR1 and CDR2: SGHNT and YYREEE (reference sequence). V was clipped by 3 bases and J by 4 bases, with 16 bases between them. The CDR3 spans 15 residues.

This clone was picked up a small number of times. The CDR3 here is CASSPSGGEGYTF. CDR3 in DNA: TGTGCCAGCTCACCTTCAGGGGGCGAAGGCTACACCTTC. The V gene is TRBV18, the J gene TRBJ1-2, with 8 bases fitting TRBD1. J lost 8 bases, V lost 3 bases, and 5 bases had no gene match. This CDR3 comprises 13 residues. Looked up from germline, CDR1 is KGHSH and CDR2 is LQKENI. Full variable domain (outside the CDR3, taken from reference TRBV18 and TRBJ1-2): NAGVMQNPRHLVRRRGQEARLRCSPMKGHSHVYWYRQLPEEGLKFMVYLQKENIIDESGMPKERFSAEFPKEGPSILRIQQVVRGDSAAYFCASSPSGGEGYTFGSGTRLTVV.

J is TRBJ1-2 and V is TRBV27; no clear D. Germline V gene lookup returns CDR1 MNHEY and CDR2 SMNVEV (reference sequence). Between the trimmed V and J ends, which lost 0 bases and 7 bases, there was a span of 15 bases. The CDR3 consists of 15 residues. This chain's CDR3 is CASSLSAGVYTGYTF. The CDR3 bases are TGTGCCAGCAGTTTATCGGCCGGGGTTTACACTGGCTACACCTTC.

CDR3 sequence: CASSLEPGGLGTEAFF. For the CDR3, the DNA is TGCGCCAGCAGCTTGGAGCCAGGGGGTTTAGGCACTGAAGCTTTCTTT. The V and J genes are TRBV5-1 and TRBJ1-1, with 7 bases matching TRBD1. Trimming cost V 0 bases and J 4 bases; bases outside gene matches: 9. This CDR3 has 16 residues. Looked up from germline, CDR1 is SGHRS and CDR2 is YFSETQ.

The chain recombines TRBV5-5 with TRBJ1-1, with D unclear. There are 13 residues in the CDR3. From germline, CDR1 is SGHKS and CDR2 YYEKEE (reference sequence). Trimming stripped 0 bases from V and 10 bases from J, with 13 bases between. CDR3 bases: TGTGCCAGCAGCTTGGAGGTGGGCTTCAGAGCTTTCTTT. Protein sequence: CASSLEVGFRAFF.

The V gene is TRBV5-1, the J gene TRBJ2-1; tentative D call: TRBD1 (6 bases). Trimming took off 4 bases at V and 4 bases at J, with 15 bases between the two ends. Germline V gene data show CDR1 as SGHRS and CDR2 as YFSETQ. This CDR3 has 15 amino acids. This CDR3 is CASSVTNTGYNEQFF. CDR3 DNA: TGCGCCAGCAGCGTGACGAATACAGGGTACAATGAGCAGTTCTTC.

The chain carries TRBV4-2 and TRBJ2-1; 12 nucleotides agree with TRBD2. The junction had 1 base not matched to a gene; V was cut back by 1 base and J by 3 bases. This CDR3 is 16 amino acids long. Germline CDR1 reads LGHNA; CDR2 reads YNFKEQ. CDR3 residues: CASSQGTSGVYNEQFF. The CDR3 nucleotides read TGTGCCAGCAGCCAAGGGACTAGCGGGGTCTACAATGAGCAGTTCTTC.

The chain is built from TRBV5-5 and TRBJ2-7, with a tentative D call TRBD1 (5 bases). V was trimmed by 0 bases and J by 12 bases, leaving 13 bases between them. Germline loops: CDR1 SGHKS, CDR2 YYEKEE (reference sequence). The CDR3 is made up of 12 amino acids. The CDR3 loop reads CASSLGQPTGYF. The CDR3 bases are TGTGCCAGCAGCTTGGGACAGCCGACGGGGTACTTC.

About this clone: Other DNA sequences within the sample encode an identical CDR3. This chain joins TRBV4-1 and TRBJ2-3; 9 nucleotides agree with TRBD1. Germline-derived CDR1 and CDR2 are MGHRA and YSYEKL. The ends lost 3 bases at V and 3 bases at J; junction bases unmatched: 4. The CDR3 contains 15 residues. The CDR3 DNA reads as TGCGCCAGCAGCCAGGTTGGGACAGGGACAGATACGCAGTATTTT. Amino acid sequence: CASSQVGTGTDTQYF.

The V call is TRBV15, the J call TRBJ1-2; a weak D match, TRBD1 (5 bases). V was pared by 3 bases and J by 2 bases, with 10 bases between. The CDR3 runs 14 residues. CDR1 is LNHNV, CDR2 YYDKDF, per germline (reference sequence). The DNA of the CDR3 is TGTGCCACCAGCAGGCCGGGACTCAACTATGGCTACACCTTC. Its translation: CATSRPGLNYGYTF.

This chain joins TRBV7-9 and TRBJ2-2; 7 bases are shared with TRBD1. Per the germline V gene, CDR1 is SEHNR and CDR2 is FQNEAQ (reference sequence). J was trimmed by 3 bases and V by 5 bases; bases with no gene match: 9. This CDR3 has 16 residues. CDR3 sequence: CASSTPTGSYTGELFF. The CDR3 nucleotides are TGTGCCAGCAGCACCCCGACAGGGTCGTACACCGGGGAGCTGTTTTTT.

The chain has TRBV10-1 and TRBJ1-5, with a tentative D call TRBD1 (5 bases). The germline CDR1 and CDR2 sequences are WNHNN and SYGVQD (reference sequence). The CDR3 loop spans 13 amino acids. The V end lost 11 bases, the J end lost 5 bases, and 16 bases lay between the germline ends. CDR3 sequence: CARTGTEHQPQHF. CDR3 DNA sequence: TGCGCCCGCACCGGGACTGAGCATCAGCCCCAGCATTTT.

This CDR3 is CASSPGQGEQYF. CDR3 sequence (DNA): TGTGCCAGCAGCCCAGGACAGGGAGAGCAGTACTTC. V is TRBV3-1 (or the pseudogene TRBV3-2) and J is TRBJ2-7; 8 bases align to TRBD1. There are 12 residues in the CDR3. Germline CDR1 is LGHDT and CDR2 is YNNKEL (reference sequence). V lost 4 bases and J lost 7; bases outside the gene matches: 3.